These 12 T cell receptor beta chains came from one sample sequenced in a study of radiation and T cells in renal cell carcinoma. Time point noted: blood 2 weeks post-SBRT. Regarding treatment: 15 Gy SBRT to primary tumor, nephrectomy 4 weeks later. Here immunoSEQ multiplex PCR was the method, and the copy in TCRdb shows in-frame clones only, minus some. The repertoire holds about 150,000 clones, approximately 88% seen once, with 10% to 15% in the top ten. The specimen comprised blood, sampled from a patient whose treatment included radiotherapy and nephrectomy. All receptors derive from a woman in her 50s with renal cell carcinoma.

The CDR3 bases are TGCGCCAGCAGCCCATCACCGGGACAGACACTCCAATCCACCTTC. Protein: CASSPSPGQTLQSTF. V usage is TRBV4-1 and J usage is TRBJ1-2, with TRBD1 identical over 7 bases. Germline values: CDR1 MGHRA, CDR2 YSYEKL. The CDR3 length is 15 residues. V was clipped by 4 bases and J by 13 bases; unmatched bases: 18.

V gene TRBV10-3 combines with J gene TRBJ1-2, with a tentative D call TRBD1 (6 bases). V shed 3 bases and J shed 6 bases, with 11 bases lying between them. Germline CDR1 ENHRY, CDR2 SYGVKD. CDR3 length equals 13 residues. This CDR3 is CAISEAGANGYTF. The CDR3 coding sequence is TGTGCCATCAGTGAAGCGGGGGCGAATGGCTACACCTTC.

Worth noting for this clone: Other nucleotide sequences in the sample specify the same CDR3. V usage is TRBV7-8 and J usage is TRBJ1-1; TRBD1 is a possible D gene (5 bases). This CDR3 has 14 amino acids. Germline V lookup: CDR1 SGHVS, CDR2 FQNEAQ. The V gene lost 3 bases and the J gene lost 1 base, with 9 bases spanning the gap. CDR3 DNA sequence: TGTGCCAGCAGCTTTGGCCAGGGGAACACTGAAGCTTTCTTT. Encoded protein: CASSFGQGNTEAFF.

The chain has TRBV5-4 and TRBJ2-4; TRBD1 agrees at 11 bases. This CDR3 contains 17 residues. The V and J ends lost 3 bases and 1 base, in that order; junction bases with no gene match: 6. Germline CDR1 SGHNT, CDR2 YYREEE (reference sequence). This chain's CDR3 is CASSWTGGAKAKNIQYF. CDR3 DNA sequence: TGTGCCAGCAGCTGGACAGGGGGCGCGAAGGCCAAAAACATTCAGTACTTC.

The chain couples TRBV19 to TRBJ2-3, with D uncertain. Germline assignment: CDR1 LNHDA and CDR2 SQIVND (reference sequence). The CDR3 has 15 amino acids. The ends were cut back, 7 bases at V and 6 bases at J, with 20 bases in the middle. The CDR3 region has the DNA TGTGCCAGTATGAAGGGCCCCTTAACGCGGGATACGCAGTATTTT. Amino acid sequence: CASMKGPLTRDTQYF. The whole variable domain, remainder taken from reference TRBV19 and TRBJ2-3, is DGGITQSPKYLFRKEGQNVTLSCEQNLNHDAMYWYRQDPGQGLRLIYYSQIVNDFQKGDIAEGYSVSREKKESFPLTVTSAQKNPTAFYLCASMKGPLTRDTQYFGPGTRLTVL.

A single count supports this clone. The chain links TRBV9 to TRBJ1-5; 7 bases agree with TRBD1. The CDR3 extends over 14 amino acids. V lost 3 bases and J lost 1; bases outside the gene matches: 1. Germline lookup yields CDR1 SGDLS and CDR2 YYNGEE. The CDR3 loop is CASSAGQSNQPQHF. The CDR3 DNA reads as TGTGCCAGCAGCGCGGGACAGAGCAATCAGCCCCAGCATTTT. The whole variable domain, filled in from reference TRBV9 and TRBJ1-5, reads DSGVTQTPKHLITATGQRVTLRCSPRSGDLSVYWYQQSLDQGLQFLIQYYNGEERAKGNILERFSAQQFPDLHSELNLSSLELGDSALYFCASSAGQSNQPQHFGDGTRLSIL.

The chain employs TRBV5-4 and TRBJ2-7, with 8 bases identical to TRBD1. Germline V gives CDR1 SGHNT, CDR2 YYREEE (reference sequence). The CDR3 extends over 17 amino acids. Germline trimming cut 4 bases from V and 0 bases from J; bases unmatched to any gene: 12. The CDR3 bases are TGTGCCAGCAGCCATCTTTCCGGGACAGGAGGCTCCTACGAGCAGTACTTC. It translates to CASSHLSGTGGSYEQYF.

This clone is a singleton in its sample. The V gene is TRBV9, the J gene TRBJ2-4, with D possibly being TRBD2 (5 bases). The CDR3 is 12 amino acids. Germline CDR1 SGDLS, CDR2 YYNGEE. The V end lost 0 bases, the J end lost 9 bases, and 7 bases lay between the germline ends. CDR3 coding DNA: TGTGCCAGCAGCGTAGTCGAGGGCATTCAGTACTTC. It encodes CASSVVEGIQYF.

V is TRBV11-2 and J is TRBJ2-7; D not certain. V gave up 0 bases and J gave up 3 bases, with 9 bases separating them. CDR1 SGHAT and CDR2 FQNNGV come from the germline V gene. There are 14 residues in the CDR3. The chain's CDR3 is CASSLDLTVYEQYF. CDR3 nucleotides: TGTGCCAGCAGCTTAGATCTTACAGTCTACGAGCAGTACTTC.

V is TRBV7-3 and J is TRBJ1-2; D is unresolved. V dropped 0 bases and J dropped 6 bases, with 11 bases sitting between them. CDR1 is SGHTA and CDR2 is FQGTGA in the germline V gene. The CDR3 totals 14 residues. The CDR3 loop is CASSLTPGSHGYTF. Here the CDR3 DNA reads TGTGCCAGCAGCTTAACCCCGGGATCCCATGGCTACACCTTC.

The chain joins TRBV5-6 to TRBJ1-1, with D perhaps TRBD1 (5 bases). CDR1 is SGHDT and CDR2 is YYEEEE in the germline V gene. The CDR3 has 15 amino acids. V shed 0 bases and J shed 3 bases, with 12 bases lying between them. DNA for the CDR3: TGTGCCAGCAGCTTGGTTTCAGGCAGGGACACTGAAGCTTTCTTT. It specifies CASSLVSGRDTEAFF. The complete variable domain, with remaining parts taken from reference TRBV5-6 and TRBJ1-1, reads DAGVTQSPTHLIKTRGQQVTLRCSPKSGHDTVSWYQQALGQGPQFIFQYYEEEERQRGNFPDRFSGHQFPNYSSELNVNALLLGDSALYLCASSLVSGRDTEAFFGQGTRLTVV.

CDR3 nucleotides: TGTGCCAGCAGCTTAGGGAGGGGTTACACTGAAGCTTTCTTT. This encodes CASSLGRGYTEAFF. V usage is TRBV7-2 and J usage is TRBJ1-1; D possibly corresponds to TRBD1 (5 bases). This CDR3 has 14 amino acids. Trimming took off 1 base at V and 3 bases at J, with 9 bases between the two ends. In germline, CDR1 is SGHTA, CDR2 FQGNSA.